The next 23 T cell receptor beta chains were all read from a single sample in a study of shared clonotypes between healthy human individuals (dated by TCRdb to the early 2020s). The library was prepared using the immunoSEQ multiplex PCR assay. Sourced from immuneACCESS, this table was stored by TCRdb with only in-frame sequences that have V and J called. A share of the clones is absent; for the studies checked, an unresolved V gene accounts for under half, and the remainder has no known explanation. The sample profile shows about 960,000 clones; more than 75% of them were found once. Jointly, the top ten make up about 1.5% of the sample. The sequenced sample consisted of memory CD4+ T cells sorted from blood. In light of the paper, this sample's cell subset or site label describes: CD45RA-negative fraction. All receptors come from a man in his late teens or twenties in good health.

On this clone: This probably arose from a read error, given a far larger clone one base away. The chain links TRBV5-5 to TRBJ1-6; D perhaps matches TRBD1 (6 bases). The germline V and J ends were trimmed by 3 bases and 4 bases, with 8 bases remaining between them. This CDR3 is built from 14 residues. Germline CDR1 SGHKS, CDR2 YYEKEE (reference sequence). The CDR3 DNA reads TGTGCCAGCAGCTCAGGACAGTATAATTCACCCCTCCACTTT. As protein: CASSSGQYNSPLHF.

CDR3 sequence: CASSLKEQYF. CDR3 nucleotide sequence: TGTGCCAGCAGTCTAAAGGAGCAGTACTTC. This chain joins TRBV2 and TRBJ2-7; D remains unclear. V lost 5 bases and J 7 bases, leaving 6 bases between the germline ends. The germline V gene encodes CDR1 SNHLY and CDR2 FYNNEI. The CDR3 sequence is 10 residues long.

The genes are TRBV30 and TRBJ2-7; D unclear. The CDR3 length is 14 residues. Germline V lookup: CDR1 GTSNPN, CDR2 SVGIG (reference sequence). Trimming removed 0 bases at V and 1 base at J, with 10 bases between. The CDR3 loop is CAWSVHGGSYEQYF. The CDR3 nucleotides are TGTGCCTGGAGTGTACATGGCGGTTCCTACGAGCAGTACTTC.

V and J are TRBV18 and TRBJ2-7, with 9 bases aligning to TRBD2. The CDR3 is made up of 16 amino acids. The germline V gene has CDR1 KGHSH and CDR2 LQKENI. After removal of 3 bases from V and 4 bases from J, the junction contained 10 bases not matched to a gene. CDR3 region: CASSPPLLAGKYEQYF. The CDR3 region has the DNA TGTGCCAGCTCACCCCCCCTGCTAGCGGGGAAATACGAGCAGTACTTC.

Turning to this clone: Other DNA sequences in this specimen translate into the identical CDR3. The chain uses TRBV6-1 and TRBJ2-5; possible D gene TRBD1, 6 bases. This CDR3 spans 12 amino acids. Trimming removed 4 bases from V and 5 bases from J, with 8 bases in between. Germline V gene data show CDR1 as MNHNS and CDR2 as SASEGT. DNA for the CDR3: TGTGCCAGCAGTGCCCAGGGGGAGACCCAGTACTTC. Protein sequence: CASSAQGETQYF.

The chain joins TRBV28 to TRBJ1-4; no definite D call. CDR3 length: 15 amino acids. Trimming removed 8 bases from V and 7 bases from J, with 20 bases in between. Germline CDR1 reads MDHEN; CDR2 reads SYDVKM. The CDR3 spells CASAGNLAGGEKLFF. The DNA for the CDR3 is TGTGCCAGCGCTGGGAATTTGGCTGGAGGTGAAAAACTGTTTTTT.

The chain has TRBV4-1 and TRBJ1-6, with 7 bases identical to TRBD1. Germline CDR1 MGHRA, CDR2 YSYEKL. This CDR3 has 19 amino acids. The V segment lost 0 bases and the J segment 0 bases; nucleotides outside the gene matches: 8. This chain's CDR3 is CASSQDTGVSISYNSPLHF. The CDR3 nucleotides read TGCGCCAGCAGCCAAGATACAGGGGTGTCCATCTCCTATAATTCACCCCTCCACTTT.

Only one count was recorded for this clone. The chain joins TRBV6-6 to TRBJ2-1, with D perhaps matching TRBD1 or TRBD2 (5 bases each). CDR1 and CDR2 from the germline V gene are MNHNY and SVGAGI (reference sequence). The CDR3 is 14 amino acids. V was trimmed by 2 bases and J by 5 bases, leaving 10 bases between them. The CDR3 loop is CASSYHRDHNEQFF. DNA of the CDR3: TGTGCCAGCAGTTACCATCGGGACCACAATGAGCAGTTCTTC.

This chain joins TRBV30 and TRBJ2-6, with D maybe TRBD1 (5 bases). The germline gives CDR1 GTSNPN, CDR2 SVGIG (reference sequence). There are 15 residues in the CDR3. V lost 4 bases to trimming and J lost 3 bases, with 13 bases between them. The CDR3 reads CAWTSGAFGANVLTF. CDR3 nucleotide sequence: TGTGCCTGGACCAGTGGGGCGTTTGGGGCCAACGTCCTGACTTTC.

The chain joins TRBV11-2 to TRBJ2-7; 8 bases line up with TRBD2. Germline assignment: CDR1 SGHAT and CDR2 FQNNGV. V was clipped by 1 base and J by 1 base; unmatched bases: 3. The CDR3 has 15 amino acids. The CDR3 region has the DNA TGTGCCAGCAGCTTAGGACTAGCGAAATCCTACGAGCAGTACTTC. Protein sequence: CASSLGLAKSYEQYF.

The sample holds one count of this clone. Here the CDR3 reads CAWSHPDRSNQPQHF. CDR3 in DNA: TGTGCCTGGAGTCATCCCGACAGAAGTAATCAGCCCCAGCATTTT. V gene TRBV30 combines with J gene TRBJ1-5; a possible D gene is TRBD1 (5 bases). V was clipped by 2 bases and J by 4 bases, with 15 bases between them. The germline gives CDR1 GTSNPN, CDR2 SVGIG (reference sequence). The CDR3 loop spans 15 amino acids.

This rearrangement joins TRBV30 to TRBJ1-3; D gene unclear. Germline V gene sequence: CDR1 GTSNPN, CDR2 SVGIG (reference sequence). Deletions cut 5 bases from V and 1 base from J, with 9 bases between. This CDR3 has 13 residues. The CDR3 DNA sequence: TGTGCCTGGGGTCTTGGGTCTGGAAACACCATATATTTT. Protein product: CAWGLGSGNTIYF.

This clone has a handful of counts. The CDR3 nucleotides read TGTGCCAGCAGCCCTACTGGAAGCGATCCGAACACCGGGGAGCTGTTTTTT. This encodes CASSPTGSDPNTGELFF. The genes are TRBV11-3 and TRBJ2-2; no definite D call. The length of the CDR3 is 17 residues. Trimming cost V 5 bases and J 0 bases, with 16 bases left between them. Per germline, CDR1 SGHNT and CDR2 YENEEA.

In this sample, this clone turned up once. Additional DNA sequences in this sample encode the identical CDR3. This chain links TRBV18 with TRBJ2-7; D not resolved. The CDR3 has 12 amino acids. Germline CDR1 reads KGHSH; CDR2 reads LQKENI. The ends were cut back, 2 bases at V and 2 bases at J, with 4 bases in the middle. CDR3 sequence reads: CASSPNAYEQYF. CDR3 nucleotides: TGTGCCAGCTCACCAAATGCCTACGAGCAGTACTTC.

This clone was seen more than once but under ten times. V and J are TRBV6-6 and TRBJ1-4, with D possibly TRBD1 on 5 matching bases. Trimming removed 2 bases at V and 1 base at J, with 5 bases between. The CDR3 sequence is 14 residues long. Germline lookup yields CDR1 MNHNY and CDR2 SVGAGI (reference sequence). CDR3 DNA sequence: TGTGCCAGCAGTTACCAGGGAACTAATGAAAAACTGTTTTTT. This translates into CASSYQGTNEKLFF.

The chain recombines TRBV2 with TRBJ2-2; D gene ambiguous. The germline CDR1 and CDR2 sequences are SNHLY and FYNNEI. V lost 11 bases and J 6 bases, leaving 16 bases between the germline ends. The CDR3 extends over 13 amino acids. The CDR3 sequence is CAGKRTNAGELFF. The CDR3, as DNA: TGTGCCGGAAAAAGGACCAATGCCGGGGAGCTGTTTTTT.

This clone came up a few times. The V call is TRBV5-1, the J call TRBJ2-1, with unresolved D. Trimming left V 4 bases short and J 5 bases short, with 19 bases between. The CDR3 length is 16 residues. CDR1 is SGHRS and CDR2 is YFSETQ in the germline V gene. CDR3 loop: CASSIGGTTKNNEQFF. CDR3 bases: TGCGCCAGCAGCATTGGTGGCACCACAAAGAACAATGAGCAGTTCTTC.

This clone came up a few times. V gene TRBV11-2 combines with J gene TRBJ1-3, with 10 bases fitting TRBD1. Germline V gives CDR1 SGHAT, CDR2 FQNNGV. Losses at the gene ends were 8 bases for V and 9 bases for J; bases not matched to a gene: 10. CDR3 length equals 14 residues. In nucleotides, the CDR3 is TGTGCCAGCGAAGGACAGGGGGATAAGGGCACCATATATTTT. This translates into CASEGQGDKGTIYF.

This clone was counted only a few times. The sample contains more than one DNA sequence encoding this CDR3. V and J are TRBV2 and TRBJ1-2; D is perhaps TRBD1 (6 bases). The length of the CDR3 is 13 residues. V shed 6 bases and J shed 2 bases, with 10 bases lying between them. Germline CDR1 SNHLY, CDR2 FYNNEI. The CDR3 here is CASSADSNYGYTF. In DNA form, the CDR3 reads TGTGCCAGCAGCGCGGACAGCAACTATGGCTACACCTTC.

This clone was detected once. CDR3: CASSGTTGFQETQYF. CDR3 nucleotides: TGTGCCAGTAGTGGGACGACAGGATTCCAAGAGACCCAGTACTTC. The chain has TRBV19 and TRBJ2-5; D perhaps matches TRBD1 (6 bases). Trimming removed 5 bases at V and 1 base at J, with 14 bases between. Per germline, CDR1 LNHDA and CDR2 SQIVND (reference sequence). The CDR3 is made up of 15 amino acids.

This chain uses TRBV23-1 with TRBJ2-1; D gene ambiguous. TRBV23-1 is identified as an open reading frame with a role that is uncertain. The V and J ends lost 6 bases and 5 bases respectively, with 5 bases between them. The length of the CDR3 is 11 residues. The CDR3 bases are TGCGCCAGCAGCCCAAACAATGAGCAGTTCTTC. Translation gives CASSPNNEQFF.

This chain joins TRBV6-1 and TRBJ2-7; maybe TRBD1 (6 bases). V shed 8 bases and J shed 7 bases, with 21 bases lying between them. The CDR3 has 14 residues. Germline lookup yields CDR1 MNHNS and CDR2 SASEGT. CDR3 residues: CASVVDRTAGEQYF. CDR3 in DNA: TGTGCCAGCGTAGTTGACAGGACGGCGGGTGAGCAGTACTTC.

V and J are TRBV30 and TRBJ1-1; 7 bases align to TRBD1. This CDR3 is 12 amino acids long. Germline loops: CDR1 GTSNPN, CDR2 SVGIG (reference sequence). The CDR3 coding sequence is TGTGCATTAGCTACCGGGACAGATGAAGCTTTCTTT. Translated, it gives CALATGTDEAFF.